This T cell receptor beta chain was recorded in a study of OX40 agonist ivuxolimab in advanced cancers. Germline V gene sequence: CDR1 SEHNR, CDR2 FQNEAQ (reference sequence). The CDR3 has 15 residues. V was pared by 1 base and J by 8 bases, with 14 bases between. The data were produced by immunoSEQ multiplex PCR, yet TCRdb's version contains in-frame clones alone and is incomplete. The sample holds around 28,000 clones, around 87% seen once. Sequencing was performed on CD4+ or CD8+ T cells sorted from blood, taken in a trial of the OX40 agonist ivuxolimab. The V gene is TRBV7-9, the J gene TRBJ1-4; TRBD1 is a possible D gene (6 bases). The TCR was taken from an adult with an advanced solid tumor such as melanoma, head and neck, liver or kidney cancer. Here the CDR3 reads CASSLGRAGEEKLFF. CDR3 DNA sequence: TGTGCCAGCAGCTTAGGGAGGGCAGGGGAAGAAAAACTGTTTTTT. The full variable domain, with the rest looked up from reference TRBV7-9 and TRBJ1-4, is DTGVSQNPRHKITKRGQNVTFRCDPISEHNRLYWYRQTLGQGPEFLTYFQNEAQLEKSRLLSDRFSAERPKGSFSTLEIQRTEQGDSAMYLCASSLGRAGEEKLFFGSGTQLSVL.